The 9 T cell receptor beta chains presented below share a single source sample, sequenced in a study of post-analysis software for immune sequencing data. Findings and limits, study-wide: TRBV5-6, TRBV5-1 and TRBV20-1 belonged to a set of roughly five TRBV segments that were more frequent in patients than controls.

Antigen specificity for these receptors is unknown. Built from TCR beta cDNA, the libraries had unique molecular identifiers in them. TCRdb reprocessed the PCR reads with MiXCR, giving one entry per CDR3 protein. This table holds hundreds of thousands of distinct CDR3 sequences, around 60% found once. Sequenced input: blood. These receptors were obtained from a girl aged 2-10 years with multiple sclerosis.

The J gene is TRBJ1-1, the V gene TRBV15; no clear D. Germline CDR1 reads LNHNV; CDR2 reads YYDKDF (reference sequence). The CDR3 is 13 residues long. V was shortened by 1 base and J by 4 bases, with 7 bases between the two germline ends. CDR3: CATSRGLSTEAFF. CDR3 sequence (DNA): TGTGCCACCAGCAGAGGGCTAAGCACTGAAGCTTTCTTT.

This chain links TRBV20-1 with TRBJ2-7, with 9 bases lining up with TRBD1. The CDR3 spans 14 residues. Germline V gives CDR1 DFQATT, CDR2 SNEGSKA (reference sequence). Germline trimming cut 1 base from V and 5 bases from J; bases unmatched to any gene: 6. CDR3 protein: CSARGKTGGDEQYF. In DNA form, the CDR3 reads TGCAGTGCTAGAGGCAAGACAGGGGGGGACGAGCAGTACTTC.

The genes are TRBV20-1 and TRBJ1-5, with D possibly TRBD1 on 6 matching bases. V lost 6 bases and J lost 3, with 12 bases in between. Germline lookup yields CDR1 DFQATT and CDR2 SNEGSKA (reference sequence). The CDR3 runs to 13 residues. CDR3 nucleotides: TGCAGTGCGGAACAGGGTCCCAATCAGCCCCAGCATTTT. It codes for CSAEQGPNQPQHF.

This chain links TRBV6-6 with TRBJ2-4; 7 bases line up with TRBD1. The J call may be mistaken, given a closer DNA end match to TRBJ2-7. Germline CDR1 MNHNY, CDR2 SVGAGI (reference sequence). This CDR3 is 14 amino acids long. The CDR3 sequence is CASSVRGSPYEQYF. The CDR3 DNA is TGTGCCAGCAGCGTCAGGGGGTCCCCCTACGAGCAGTACTTC.

V gene TRBV11-2 combines with J gene TRBJ2-4; 8 nucleotides align to TRBD1. The CDR3 is made up of 14 amino acids. The junction had 1 base not matched to a gene; V was cut back by 0 bases and J by 6 bases. Germline lookup yields CDR1 SGHAT and CDR2 FQNNGV. CDR3 residues: CASSLDTGGNIQYF. The CDR3 nucleotides read TGTGCCAGCAGCTTAGACACAGGGGGAAACATTCAGTACTTC.

The gene calls are TRBV2 and TRBJ2-7, with D possibly being TRBD1 (5 bases). Trimming shortened V by 6 bases and J by 0 bases, and 9 bases separated the two germline ends. Germline CDR1 and CDR2: SNHLY and FYNNEI. CDR3 length equals 13 residues. CDR3 bases: TGTGCCAGCAGACAGGACGTCTCCTACGAGCAGTACTTC. Its translation is CASRQDVSYEQYF. The whole variable domain, remainder taken from reference TRBV2 and TRBJ2-7, is EPEVTQTPSHQVTQMGQEVILRCVPISNHLYFYWYRQILGQKVEFLVSFYNNEISEKSEIFDDQFSVERPDGSNFTLKIRSTKLEDSAMYFCASRQDVSYEQYFGPGTRLTVT.

This clonotype was detected a few times. This rearrangement joins TRBV4-2 to TRBJ2-4; D is unresolved. Germline V gene lookup returns CDR1 LGHNA and CDR2 YNFKEQ. Trimming cost V 0 bases and J 11 bases, with 14 bases left between them. The CDR3 extends over 14 amino acids. The CDR3 nucleotides are TGTGCCAGCAGCCAAGATGGCCAGGCCTCCTTTCAGTACTTC. Protein sequence: CASSQDGQASFQYF.

V is TRBV20-1 and J is TRBJ2-3, with TRBD2 matching 10 bases. The CDR3 has 17 residues. The junction had 10 bases not matched to a gene; V was cut back by 3 bases and J by 1 base. Germline CDR1 and CDR2: DFQATT and SNEGSKA (reference sequence). CDR3 bases: TGCAGTGCTAGGGTGGGACTAGCGCCGAGGGGCACAGATACGCAGTATTTT. Encoded protein: CSARVGLAPRGTDTQYF.

This clonotype was observed a handful of times. The genes are TRBV29-1 and TRBJ2-6; maybe TRBD2 (6 bases). V lost 6 bases to trimming and J lost 4 bases, with 13 bases between them. From germline, CDR1 is SQVTM and CDR2 ANQGSEA. The CDR3 length is 14 residues. Written as DNA, the CDR3 is TGCAGCGTCCCTAGGGACTCCGGGGCCAACGTCCTGACTTTC. Translation: CSVPRDSGANVLTF.